The clone carrying this TCR beta chain was picked up one time. What it binds is not known. The CDR3 sequence is 15 residues long. Looked up from germline, CDR1 is MNHEY and CDR2 is SMNVEV (reference sequence). V shed 3 bases, J shed 2 bases, and the junction held 3 bases outside the gene matches. The data originate from a study of radiotherapy plus CTLA-4 blockade in lung cancer. Study-wide results and caveats: In blood, tumor-derived TCR clones expanded after radiotherapy plus ipilimumab.

This table comes from immunoSEQ multiplex PCR, and its TCRdb copy is limited to in-frame clones, with some not included. In the table there are some 110,000 clones, about four fifths of which are singletons. Those patients who had chemo-refractory metastatic non-small-cell lung cancer were given focal radiation along with CTLA-4 blockade through ipilimumab. This chain joins TRBV27 and TRBJ1-5, with 8 bases aligning to TRBD1. The sequence came from a human donor with non-small cell lung cancer who had a partial response to radiotherapy plus ipilimumab. This sample comprised peripheral blood, obtained from a patient treated with radiotherapy plus ipilimumab. CDR3 protein: CASSLTGEGNQPQHF. The DNA for the CDR3 is TGTGCCAGCAGTTTGACAGGGGAGGGCAATCAGCCCCAGCATTTT.